Described below is a single T cell receptor beta chain sequence and its context. No cognate antigen has been identified for it. Nothing much larger sits one base from this clone, and base qualities are not available. TCRbeta CDR3 regions were amplified from genomic DNA using the immunoSEQ Assay, a bias-controlled multiplex PCR. In the original analysis: Within the assay, amplification of reference gene primers was used to estimate how many nucleated cells each sample contained. To quantify the absolute abundance of each unique TCRbeta CDR3 rearrangement, sequence reads were collapsed and filtered. For each sample, productive Simpson clonality was calculated as the square root of Simpson's diversity index over productive rearrangements. The table comes from immuneACCESS by way of TCRdb, which keeps in-frame sequences with V and J called. Part of the clones is missing from these tables; in studies checked, under half for an unresolved V gene and the rest for unknown reasons. From that table come the V and J calls and clone size; the DNA was used to work out D and trimming. The sample table records 450,000 or so clones; 70% to 90% of these occur just once. Clones ranked in the top ten supply about 0.91% of the sample.

The data originate from a study of blood T cell repertoires in COVID-19 (dated by TCRdb to the early 2020s). Regarding the study in general: Samples covering the acute and convalescent phases of COVID-19 were provided by collaborators in the United States, Italy and Spain. The material from the prospective study consisted of cDNA or gDNA derived from T cells, B-cell-depleted T cells, or PBMCs. The dataset comprised deeply sampled blood TCRbeta repertoires from subjects exposed to, actively infected with, or recovered from COVID-19. The samples were drawn from two sources: the first 160 participants of the ongoing ImmuneRACE study, and some 1,300 subjects contributed by 6 global collaborators. The repertoires were released in a freely available public database meant as a resource for research on the immune response to SARS-CoV-2. Where available, HLA class I and class II types were taken from metadata supplied by the sample provider and were not determined by assay-based typing. A de-identified subject ID, COVID-19 status, age in years and sex were almost always included in the sample metadata.

One collaborating source in Seattle enrolled patients while the patients were actively infected and followed the patients over time throughout the course of disease. Each collaborating institution followed its own protocols to collect whole blood in K2EDTA tubes. For TCRbeta analysis, collaborators shipped samples as frozen whole blood, isolated PBMCs, or DNA extracted from either of those sample types. Taken from the germline V gene, the CDR1 and CDR2 loops are MNHEY and SVGAGI. V sheds 3 bases and J sheds 2 bases, leaving 14 bases between their ends. The CDR3 holds 15 amino acids from the cysteine to the phenylalanine. Just the 45-base CDR3 DNA is kept, in frame starting at base 1. What the research found in general, with its limitations: How much clinical and demographic metadata was included differed by source and by participant, and the metadata was provided uncurated.

The chain links TRBV6-5 with TRBJ2-7; D gene: possibly TRBD2, on 5 matching bases. The specimen sequenced was peripheral blood. The receptor comes from a man aged 18 to 30 with COVID-19, enrolled during active disease. The DNA sequence is as follows: TGTGCCAGCAGTTATAAGAGGGAAGGCCCCTACGAGCAGTACTTC. This encodes CASSYKREGPYEQYF.